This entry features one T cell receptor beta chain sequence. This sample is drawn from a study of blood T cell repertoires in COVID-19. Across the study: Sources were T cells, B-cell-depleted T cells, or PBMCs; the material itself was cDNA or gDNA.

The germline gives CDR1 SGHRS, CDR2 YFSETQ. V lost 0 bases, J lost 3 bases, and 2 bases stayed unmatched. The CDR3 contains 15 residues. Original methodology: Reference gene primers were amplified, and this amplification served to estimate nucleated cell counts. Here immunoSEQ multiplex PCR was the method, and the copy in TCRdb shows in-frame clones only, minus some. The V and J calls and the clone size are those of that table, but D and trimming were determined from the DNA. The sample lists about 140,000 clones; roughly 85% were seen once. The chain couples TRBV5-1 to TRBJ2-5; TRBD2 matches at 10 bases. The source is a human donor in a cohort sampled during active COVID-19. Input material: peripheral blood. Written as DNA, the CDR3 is TGCGCCAGCAGCTTGGTAGGACTAGCGGAAGAGACCCAGTACTTC. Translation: CASSLVGLAEETQYF.